This TCR beta chain originates from a study of T cell responses to AZD1222 COVID-19 vaccine. Findings and caveats of the study: Epitopes outside B.1.351 and B.1.1.7 mutated regions reportedly drew nearly half of spike TCRs.

Assay used: immunoSEQ multiplex PCR; TCRdb lists only in-frame clones, some missing. Among 120,000 or so clones listed, about 89% were seen once. The CDR3 length is 18 residues. The V and J ends lost 7 bases and 0 bases respectively, with 23 bases between them. Per the germline V gene, CDR1 is MNHEY and CDR2 is SMNVEV (reference sequence). This clone occurred a few times. The antigen remains undetermined. This TCR came from an adult in good health. The sequences come from peripheral blood, collected on day 0 of MenACWY control vaccination. The V and J genes are TRBV27 and TRBJ2-3, with D hard to call. In nucleotides, the CDR3 is TGTGCCAGCACGTTGTATGGTACGGGTTGGGGTAGCACAGATACGCAGTATTTT. This gives the protein CASTLYGTGWGSTDTQYF.